One and the same sample provided the 23 T cell receptor beta chains below, sequenced in a study of CD8 T cells in ankylosing spondylitis. TCRdb fed the 5' RACE reads into MiXCR, producing one record per CDR3 protein. The sample carries fewer than 550,000 distinct CDR3 sequences, less than 6% recorded once. Their antigens are not known. Study-level points and caveats: A TCR beta motif of fewer than ten highly homologous variants seemed to mark ankylosing spondylitis blood.

Sequencing was done on a sample of blood, either unsorted or a sorted T cell fraction (not recorded which). These receptors were obtained from a male donor with ankylosing spondylitis.

The table lists this clonotype with a few counts. The chain recombines TRBV3-1 with TRBJ2-5; D call uncertain. V lost 1 base and J 7 bases, leaving 19 bases between the germline ends. The length of the CDR3 is 16 residues. In germline, CDR1 is LGHDT, CDR2 YNNKEL (reference sequence). The CDR3 loop is CASSQATPGSRGTQYF. DNA of the CDR3: TGTGCCAGCAGCCAAGCGACCCCAGGCTCTAGAGGGACCCAGTACTTC.

Ten or more counts support this clonotype. The chain has TRBV10-3 and TRBJ2-1; TRBD2 matches 8 bases. The CDR3 has 13 residues. Germline assignment: CDR1 ENHRY and CDR2 SYGVKD. The ends lost 9 bases at V and 8 bases at J; junction bases unmatched: 9. The CDR3 is CAIFRTSSHEQFF. The DNA for the CDR3 is TGTGCCATTTTTCGGACTAGCTCCCATGAGCAGTTCTTC.

The chain employs TRBV11-3 and TRBJ2-2, with D perhaps assigned TRBD1 or TRBD2 (5 bases each). V lost 5 bases and J 7 bases, leaving 8 bases between the germline ends. In germline, CDR1 is SGHNT, CDR2 YENEEA. CDR3 length: 12 amino acids. This chain's CDR3 is CASSRGVGELFF. In DNA form, the CDR3 reads TGTGCCAGCAGCCGAGGGGTCGGGGAGCTGTTTTTT.

At least ten counts were recorded for this clonotype. V gene TRBV20-1 combines with J gene TRBJ2-5; no definite D call. V was clipped by 1 base and J by 2 bases, with 8 bases between them. CDR1 is DFQATT and CDR2 is SNEGSKA in the germline V gene (reference sequence). This CDR3 region has 13 residues. In DNA, the CDR3 is TGCAGTGCTAGAGGGCCAATACAAGAGACCCAGTACTTC. Amino acid sequence: CSARGPIQETQYF.

This clonotype occurred a few times. The chain employs TRBV7-1 and TRBJ2-2; 8 positions match TRBD1. TRBV7-1 is given ORF status, its function remaining uncertain. The V gene end was trimmed by 5 bases and the J gene end by 8 bases; junction bases not matched to a gene: 16. The CDR3 consists of 17 residues. The CDR3 bases are TGTGCCAGCAGCCTCAGAGGTGGACAGGGCGTTAAGGGGGAGCTGTTTTTT. It yields the protein CASSLRGGQGVKGELFF.

The sample holds many counts of this clonotype. The chain couples TRBV7-8 to TRBJ2-5; a weak D match, TRBD1 (5 bases). This CDR3 comprises 14 residues. V lost 3 bases and J 7 bases, leaving 15 bases between the germline ends. CDR1 is SGHVS and CDR2 is FQNEAQ in the germline V gene. The CDR3 DNA follows: TGTGCCAGCAGCTTTAATCGGGTCCAGGGGACCCAGTACTTC. Amino acids: CASSFNRVQGTQYF.

In this sample, this clonotype turned up many times. The chain recombines TRBV29-1 with TRBJ2-3; possibly TRBD1 for D (5 bases). CDR3 length: 14 amino acids. The V and J ends lost 6 bases and 2 bases respectively, with 15 bases between them. Per the germline V gene, CDR1 is SQVTM and CDR2 is ANQGSEA. The CDR3 reads CSVAGRGSTDTQYF. In nucleotides, the CDR3 is TGCAGCGTCGCTGGAAGGGGATCCACAGATACGCAGTATTTT.

This clonotype was counted ten times or more. The chain uses TRBV7-9 and TRBJ1-1; unclear D gene. CDR1 and CDR2 (germline): SEHNR, FQNEAQ (reference sequence). The V end lost 0 bases, the J end lost 5 bases, and 10 bases lay between the germline ends. The CDR3 covers 14 residues. CDR3 sequence: CASSLAVYGTEAFF. The CDR3 coding sequence is TGTGCCAGCAGCTTAGCGGTCTATGGGACTGAAGCTTTCTTT.

This clonotype was seen many times. This sequence joins TRBV28 and TRBJ2-3; tentative D call: TRBD1 (6 bases). CDR1 and CDR2 (germline): MDHEN, SYDVKM. The ends were cut back, 3 bases at V and 2 bases at J, with 12 bases in the middle. The CDR3 is made up of 15 amino acids. The CDR3: CASSFPGQSTDTQYF. CDR3 nucleotide sequence: TGTGCCAGCAGTTTCCCCGGACAGTCCACAGATACGCAGTATTTT.

This clonotype was picked up many times. This chain connects TRBV20-1 to TRBJ1-6; D is perhaps TRBD1 (6 bases). The CDR3 extends over 16 amino acids. Trimming stripped 0 bases from V and 5 bases from J, with 14 bases between. From germline, CDR1 is DFQATT and CDR2 SNEGSKA (reference sequence). CDR3 nucleotide sequence: TGCAGTGCTAGAGACTTGGGGGGGCGCGATAATTCACCCCTCCACTTT. Translated, it gives CSARDLGGRDNSPLHF.

As for this clonotype: A junction boundary mismatches the germline segment, possibly from a read error. The CDR3 DNA reads as TGTGCCAGCAGCCTAGGGGGTCTTGTTGGGGGCCCAAATGAAAAACTGTTTTTT. Residues: CASSLGGLVGGPNEKLFF. V usage is TRBV13 and J usage is TRBJ1-4; D possibly corresponds to TRBD1 (6 bases). Germline V gene sequence: CDR1 PRHDT, CDR2 FYEKMQ (reference sequence). This CDR3 comprises 18 residues.

This clonotype showed up just a few times. This rearrangement joins TRBV4-3 to TRBJ1-4, with unresolved D. Trimming removed 2 bases from V and 2 bases from J, with 18 bases in between. The germline V gene encodes CDR1 LGHNA and CDR2 YSLEER. The CDR3 consists of 18 residues. For the CDR3, the DNA is TGCGCCAGCAGCCAATTTCTCGGCCCTTTAGGGACTAATGAAAAACTGTTTTTT. Protein sequence: CASSQFLGPLGTNEKLFF.

About this clonotype itself: Just one base apart from a much larger clone, this may be a read error. V usage is TRBV20-1 and J usage is TRBJ2-5, with D unclear. The CDR3 has 15 amino acids. Germline V lookup: CDR1 DFQATT, CDR2 SNEGSKA (reference sequence). The CDR3 sequence is CCARDLRSNSGSQYF. Here the CDR3 DNA reads TGCTGTGCTAGAGATCTTCGGAGTAACTCCGGGTCCCAGTACTTC.

The rearrangement links TRBV18 to TRBJ2-1; no clear D gene. CDR1 and CDR2 from the germline V gene are KGHSH and LQKENI. This CDR3 has 13 amino acids. The V and J ends lost 4 bases and 6 bases respectively, with 10 bases between them. The DNA of the CDR3 is TGTGCCAGCTCACTCATGACGGGCAATGAGCAGTTCTTC. This codes for CASSLMTGNEQFF.

This clonotype was observed at least ten times. The gene calls are TRBV12-3 or TRBV12-4 and TRBJ1-1; 9 positions agree with TRBD1. The CDR3 has 12 amino acids. After removal of 10 bases from V and 11 bases from J, the junction contained 11 bases not matched to a gene. The CDR3 DNA sequence: TGTGCCACCTCGGGACAGGGATTACTGGCTTTCTTT. Its protein is CATSGQGLLAFF.

At least ten counts were recorded for this clonotype. CDR3 bases: TGTGCCAGCAGTCTGGTCGGGGGGACCCCTGAAGCTTTCTTT. It encodes CASSLVGGTPEAFF. The chain has TRBV6-1 and TRBJ1-1; D perhaps matches TRBD1 (5 bases). With 5 bases removed from V and 6 bases from J, the gap between germline ends came to 16 bases. Germline V CDR1 and CDR2: MNHNS, SASEGT. This CDR3 is built from 14 residues.

This chain joins TRBV5-4 and TRBJ1-1; D uncertain. CDR1 is SGHNT, CDR2 YYREEE, per germline (reference sequence). Trimming pared 4 bases from V and 4 bases from J, leaving 17 bases between. CDR3 length: 15 amino acids. CDR3 DNA sequence: TGTGCCAGCAGCCGTAAGGAAACAGCAGGCACTGAAGCTTTCTTT. Translation gives CASSRKETAGTEAFF.

This clonotype was found many times. This chain links TRBV3-1 with TRBJ1-2; no reliable D call. The CDR3 runs to 14 residues. Looked up from germline, CDR1 is LGHDT and CDR2 is YNNKEL (reference sequence). The germline V and J ends were trimmed by 4 bases and 4 bases, with 13 bases remaining between them. CDR3 nucleotides: TGTGCCAGCAGCCCCTTCGGACGGAGCTATGGCTACACCTTC. This sequence encodes CASSPFGRSYGYTF.

This clonotype was recorded at least ten times. V usage is TRBV10-3 and J usage is TRBJ2-2; D is perhaps TRBD1 (7 bases). Germline V gene sequence: CDR1 ENHRY, CDR2 SYGVKD. Trimming removed 2 bases at V and 0 bases at J, with 16 bases between. This CDR3 has 18 amino acids. The CDR3 here is CAISERPGGIANTGELFF. The CDR3 DNA reads as TGTGCCATCAGTGAGAGGCCAGGGGGGATCGCGAACACCGGGGAGCTGTTTTTT.

This clonotype was seen at least ten times. The J gene is TRBJ1-5, the V gene TRBV4-3; no reliable D call. Trimming stripped 0 bases from V and 0 bases from J, with 12 bases between. The CDR3 has 17 residues. Germline-derived CDR1 and CDR2 are LGHNA and YSLEER. CDR3 DNA sequence: TGCGCCAGCAGCCAAGATAAGTTGGGGAATAGCAATCAGCCCCAGCATTTT. Translation gives CASSQDKLGNSNQPQHF.

This clonotype was detected a few times. This chain connects TRBV12-3 or TRBV12-4 to TRBJ1-1; 10 nucleotides line up with TRBD1. J was trimmed by 8 bases and V by 4 bases; bases with no gene match: 7. There are 14 residues in the CDR3. CDR3 DNA: TGTGCCAGCAGTTCGACAGGGGGCCCTCAGGAAGCTTTCTTT. As protein: CASSSTGGPQEAFF.

In its sample, this clonotype was seen many times. The genes are TRBV20-1 and TRBJ2-3; tentatively, D is TRBD2 (7 bases). The CDR3 is made up of 14 amino acids. The germline V gene encodes CDR1 DFQATT and CDR2 SNEGSKA (reference sequence). The CDR3 spells CSAEGGRATDTQYF. The CDR3 region has the DNA TGCAGCGCCGAAGGGGGGAGGGCGACAGATACGCAGTATTTT.

This clonotype was counted many times. V gene TRBV2 combines with J gene TRBJ2-7; 11 bases agree with TRBD2. Germline V CDR1 and CDR2: SNHLY, FYNNEI. The V gene end was trimmed by 6 bases and the J gene end by 2 bases; junction bases not matched to a gene: 6. This CDR3 is 15 amino acids long. CDR3 amino acids: CASSVTSGRPYEQYF. The CDR3 DNA is TGTGCCAGCAGCGTAACTAGCGGGAGACCCTACGAGCAGTACTTC.